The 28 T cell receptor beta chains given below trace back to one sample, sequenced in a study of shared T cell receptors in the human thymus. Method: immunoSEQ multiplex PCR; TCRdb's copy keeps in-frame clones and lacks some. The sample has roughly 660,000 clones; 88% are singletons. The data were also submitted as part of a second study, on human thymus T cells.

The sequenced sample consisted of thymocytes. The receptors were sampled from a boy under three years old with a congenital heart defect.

The CDR3 loop is CASAPLISDTQYF. CDR3 in DNA: TGTGCCAGCGCCCCCCTAATATCAGATACGCAGTATTTT. The chain joins TRBV2 to TRBJ2-3; no clear D gene. CDR3 size: 13 residues. Germline V gene data show CDR1 as SNHLY and CDR2 as FYNNEI. Trimming cost V 8 bases and J 4 bases, with 13 bases left between them.

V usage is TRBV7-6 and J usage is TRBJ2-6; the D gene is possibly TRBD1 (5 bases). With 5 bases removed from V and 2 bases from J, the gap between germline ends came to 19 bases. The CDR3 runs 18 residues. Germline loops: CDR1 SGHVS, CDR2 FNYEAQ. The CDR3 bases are TGTGCCAGCAGCCCCTCACAGGTACCCCCACCTGGGGCCAACGTCCTGACTTTC. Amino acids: CASSPSQVPPPGANVLTF.

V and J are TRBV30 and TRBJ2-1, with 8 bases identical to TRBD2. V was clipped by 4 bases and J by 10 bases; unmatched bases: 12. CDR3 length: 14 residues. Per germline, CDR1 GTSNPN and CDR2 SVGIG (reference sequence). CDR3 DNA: TGTGCCTGGAAACCCGTAGCGGGATTGGGGGAGCAGTTCTTC. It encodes CAWKPVAGLGEQFF.

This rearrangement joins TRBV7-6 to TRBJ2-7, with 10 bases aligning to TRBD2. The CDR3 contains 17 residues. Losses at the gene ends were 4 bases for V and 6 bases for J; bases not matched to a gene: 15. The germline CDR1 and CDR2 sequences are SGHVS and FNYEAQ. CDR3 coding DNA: TGTGCCAGCAGCTCTACTCTTCGGACTAGCGGCCCCTCCGAGCAGTACTTC. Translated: CASSSTLRTSGPSEQYF.

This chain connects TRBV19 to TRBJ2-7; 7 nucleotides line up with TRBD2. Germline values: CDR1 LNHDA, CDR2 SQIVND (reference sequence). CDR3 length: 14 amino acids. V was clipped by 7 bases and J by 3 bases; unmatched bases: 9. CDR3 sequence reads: CASKTRDYHYEQYF. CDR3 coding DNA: TGTGCCAGTAAGACCCGGGACTACCACTACGAGCAGTACTTC.

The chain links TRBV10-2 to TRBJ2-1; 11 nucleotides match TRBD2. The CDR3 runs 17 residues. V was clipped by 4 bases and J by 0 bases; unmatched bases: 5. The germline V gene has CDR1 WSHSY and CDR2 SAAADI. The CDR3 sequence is CASSVGLAGGSYNEQFF. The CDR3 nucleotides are TGCGCCAGCAGTGTAGGGCTAGCGGGGGGCTCCTACAATGAGCAGTTCTTC.

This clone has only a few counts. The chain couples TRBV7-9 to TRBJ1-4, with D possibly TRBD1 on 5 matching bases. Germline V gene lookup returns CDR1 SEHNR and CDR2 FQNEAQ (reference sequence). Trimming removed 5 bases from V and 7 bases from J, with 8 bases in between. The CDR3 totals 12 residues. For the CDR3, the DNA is TGTGCCAGCAGCCAGGGTTCTGAAAAACTGTTTTTT. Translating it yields CASSQGSEKLFF.

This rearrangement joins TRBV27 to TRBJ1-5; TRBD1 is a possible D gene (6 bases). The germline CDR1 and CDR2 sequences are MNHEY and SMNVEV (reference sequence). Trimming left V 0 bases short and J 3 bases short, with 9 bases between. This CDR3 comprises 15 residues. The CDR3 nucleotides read TGTGCCAGCAGTTTATCGACAGGAGACAATCAGCCCCAGCATTTT. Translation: CASSLSTGDNQPQHF.

CDR3 coding DNA: TGTGCCAGCAGTTACTGGGGGCTGGGGAGCTACACCTTC. It codes for CASSYWGLGSYTF. The chain joins TRBV6-5 to TRBJ1-2; D is possibly TRBD1 (6 bases). The germline V gene encodes CDR1 MNHEY and CDR2 SVGAGI. The CDR3 sequence is 13 residues long. V lost 1 base to trimming and J lost 9 bases, with 12 bases between them.

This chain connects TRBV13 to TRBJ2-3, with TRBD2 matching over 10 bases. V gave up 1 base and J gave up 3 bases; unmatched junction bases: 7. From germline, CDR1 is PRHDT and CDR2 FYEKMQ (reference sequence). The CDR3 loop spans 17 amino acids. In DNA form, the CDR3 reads TGTGCCAGCAGCTTAGAGCGGGAGGGACACAGAACAGATACGCAGTATTTT. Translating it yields CASSLEREGHRTDTQYF. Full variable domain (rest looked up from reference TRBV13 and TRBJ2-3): AAGVIQSPRHLIKEKRETATLKCYPIPRHDTVYWYQQGPGQDPQFLISFYEKMQSDKGSIPDRFSAQQFSDYHSELNMSSLELGDSALYFCASSLEREGHRTDTQYFGPGTRLTVL.

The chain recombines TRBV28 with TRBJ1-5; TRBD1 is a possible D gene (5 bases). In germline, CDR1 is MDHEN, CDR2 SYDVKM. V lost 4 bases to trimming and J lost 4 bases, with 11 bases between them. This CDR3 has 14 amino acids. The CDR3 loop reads CASSWAQGNQPQHF. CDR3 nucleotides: TGTGCCAGCAGTTGGGCCCAGGGTAATCAGCCCCAGCATTTT.

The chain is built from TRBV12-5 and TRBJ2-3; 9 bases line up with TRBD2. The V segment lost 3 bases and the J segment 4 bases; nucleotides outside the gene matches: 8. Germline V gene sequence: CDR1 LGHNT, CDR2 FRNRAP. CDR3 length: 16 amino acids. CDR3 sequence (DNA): TGTGCTAGTGGTTTTAACCCGGGACTAGCAGCAGATACGCAGTATTTT. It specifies CASGFNPGLAADTQYF.

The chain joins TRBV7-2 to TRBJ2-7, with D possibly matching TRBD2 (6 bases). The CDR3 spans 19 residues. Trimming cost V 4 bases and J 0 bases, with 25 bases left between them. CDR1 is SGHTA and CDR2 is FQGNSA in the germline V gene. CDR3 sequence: CASSSSVAGSVTTSYEQYF. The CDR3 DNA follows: TGTGCCAGCAGCTCCAGCGTGGCGGGATCCGTAACGACCTCCTACGAGCAGTACTTC.

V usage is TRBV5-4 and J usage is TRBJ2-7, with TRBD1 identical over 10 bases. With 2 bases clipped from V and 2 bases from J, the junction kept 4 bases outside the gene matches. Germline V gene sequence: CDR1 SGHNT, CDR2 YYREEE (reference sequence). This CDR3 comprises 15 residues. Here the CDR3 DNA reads TGTGCCAGCAGCTTAAGACAGGGGGCAACCTACGAGCAGTACTTC. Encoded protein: CASSLRQGATYEQYF.

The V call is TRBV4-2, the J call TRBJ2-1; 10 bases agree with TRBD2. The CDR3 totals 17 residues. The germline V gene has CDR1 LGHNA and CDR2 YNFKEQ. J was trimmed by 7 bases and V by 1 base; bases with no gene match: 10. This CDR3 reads CASSQVAAGLAWNEQFF. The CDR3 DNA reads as TGTGCCAGCAGCCAAGTAGCCGCGGGACTAGCGTGGAATGAGCAGTTCTTC.

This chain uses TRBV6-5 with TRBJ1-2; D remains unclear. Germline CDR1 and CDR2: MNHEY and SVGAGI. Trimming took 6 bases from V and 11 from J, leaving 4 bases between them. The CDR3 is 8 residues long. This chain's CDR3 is CASREYTF. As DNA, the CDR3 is TGTGCCAGCAGAGAGTACACCTTC.

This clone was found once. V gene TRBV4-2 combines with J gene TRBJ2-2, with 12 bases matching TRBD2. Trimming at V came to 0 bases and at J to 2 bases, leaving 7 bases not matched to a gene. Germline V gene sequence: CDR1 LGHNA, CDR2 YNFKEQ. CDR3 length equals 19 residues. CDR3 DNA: TGTGCCAGCAGCCAAGATGCTCTAGCGGGAGGGCCCAACACCGGGGAGCTGTTTTTT. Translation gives CASSQDALAGGPNTGELFF.

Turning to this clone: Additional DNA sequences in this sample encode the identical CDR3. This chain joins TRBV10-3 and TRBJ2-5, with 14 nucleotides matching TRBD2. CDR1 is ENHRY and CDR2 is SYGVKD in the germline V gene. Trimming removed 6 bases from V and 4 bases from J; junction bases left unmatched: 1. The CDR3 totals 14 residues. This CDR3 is CAISGTSGRETQYF. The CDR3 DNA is TGTGCCATCAGCGGGACTAGCGGGAGAGAGACCCAGTACTTC.

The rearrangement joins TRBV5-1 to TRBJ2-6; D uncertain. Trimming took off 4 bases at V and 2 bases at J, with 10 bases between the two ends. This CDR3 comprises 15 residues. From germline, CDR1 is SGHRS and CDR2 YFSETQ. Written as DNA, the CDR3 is TGCGCCAGCAGCCCGGAGTTGACTGGGGCCAACGTCCTGACTTTC. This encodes CASSPELTGANVLTF.

CDR3 bases: TGTGCCAGCAGCTCAAAAGGAGAGGAGCAGTACTTC. Residues: CASSSKGEEQYF. The chain uses TRBV7-9 and TRBJ2-7; D gene ambiguous. The ends were cut back, 4 bases at V and 7 bases at J, with 11 bases in the middle. CDR3 length: 12 amino acids. Germline assignment: CDR1 SEHNR and CDR2 FQNEAQ (reference sequence).

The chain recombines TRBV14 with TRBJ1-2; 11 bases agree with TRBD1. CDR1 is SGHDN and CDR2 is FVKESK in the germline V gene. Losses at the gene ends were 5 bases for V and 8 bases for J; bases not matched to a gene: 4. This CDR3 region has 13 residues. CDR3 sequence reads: CASSWTGGGGYTF. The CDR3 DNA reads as TGTGCCAGCAGCTGGACAGGGGGCGGGGGCTACACCTTC.

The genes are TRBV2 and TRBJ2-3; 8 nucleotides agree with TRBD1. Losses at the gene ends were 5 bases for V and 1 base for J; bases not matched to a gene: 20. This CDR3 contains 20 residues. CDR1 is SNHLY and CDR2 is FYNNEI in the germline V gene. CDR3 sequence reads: CASSSWTGPYGGSGTDTQYF. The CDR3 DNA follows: TGTGCCAGCAGTTCCTGGACAGGGCCCTATGGGGGGAGCGGCACAGATACGCAGTATTTT.

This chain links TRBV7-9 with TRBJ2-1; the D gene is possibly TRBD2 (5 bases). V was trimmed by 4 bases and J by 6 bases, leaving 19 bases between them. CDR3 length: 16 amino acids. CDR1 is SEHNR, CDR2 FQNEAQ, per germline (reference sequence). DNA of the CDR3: TGTGCCAGCAGCTGGGAGTCGGGTTCTGCCCTCAATGAGCAGTTCTTC. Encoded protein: CASSWESGSALNEQFF.

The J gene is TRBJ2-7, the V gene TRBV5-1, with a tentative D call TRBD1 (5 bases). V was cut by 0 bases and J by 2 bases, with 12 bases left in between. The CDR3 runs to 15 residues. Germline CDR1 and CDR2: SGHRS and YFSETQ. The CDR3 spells CASSLGVRGTYEQYF. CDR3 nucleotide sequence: TGCGCCAGCAGCTTGGGGGTAAGGGGTACCTACGAGCAGTACTTC. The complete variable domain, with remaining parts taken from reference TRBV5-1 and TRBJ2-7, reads KAGVTQTPRYLIKTRGQQVTLSCSPISGHRSVSWYQQTPGQGLQFLFEYFSETQRNKGNFPGRFSGRQFSNSRSEMNVSTLELGDSALYLCASSLGVRGTYEQYFGPGTRLTVT.

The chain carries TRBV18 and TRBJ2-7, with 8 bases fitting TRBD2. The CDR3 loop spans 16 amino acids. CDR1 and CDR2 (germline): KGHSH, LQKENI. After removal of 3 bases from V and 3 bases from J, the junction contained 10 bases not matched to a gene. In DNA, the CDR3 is TGTGCCAGCTCACCCCACCCAGCGGGAGCCCTCTACGAGCAGTACTTC. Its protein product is CASSPHPAGALYEQYF.

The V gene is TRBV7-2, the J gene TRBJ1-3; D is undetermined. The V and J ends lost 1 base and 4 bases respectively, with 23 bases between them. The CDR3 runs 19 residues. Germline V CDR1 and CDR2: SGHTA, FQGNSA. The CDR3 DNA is TGTGCCAGCAGCTTAGAGGTCACGGACGGACTCCTCTTGGGAAACACCATATATTTT. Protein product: CASSLEVTDGLLLGNTIYF.

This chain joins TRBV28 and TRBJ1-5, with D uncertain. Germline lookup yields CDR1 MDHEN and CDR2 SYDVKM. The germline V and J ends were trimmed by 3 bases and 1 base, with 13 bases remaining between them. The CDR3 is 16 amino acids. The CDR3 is CASSFQEVISNQPQHF. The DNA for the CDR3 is TGTGCCAGCAGTTTCCAAGAGGTTATCAGCAATCAGCCCCAGCATTTT.

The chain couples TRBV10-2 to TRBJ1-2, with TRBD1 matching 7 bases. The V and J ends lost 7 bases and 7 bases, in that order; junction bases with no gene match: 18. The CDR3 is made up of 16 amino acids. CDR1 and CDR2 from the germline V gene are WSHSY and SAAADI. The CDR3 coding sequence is TGCGCCAGCACAATTCACAGGGCAGGGGGATTGGGTGGCTACACCTTC. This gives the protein CASTIHRAGGLGGYTF.